Listed below are T cell receptor beta chains from one sample, sequenced in a study of CD8+CD57+ T cells in acquired aplastic anemia. TCRdb reanalysed the reads using MiXCR and keeps one entry per CDR3 protein. Here the sample spans around 130,000 distinct CDR3 sequences, around 46% being singletons. Sequencing was carried out using sorted CD4+, CD8+, or CD8+CD57+ T cells (not recorded which) from PBMCs. Source of these receptors: a human donor in good health, serving as a control. Each CDR3 is given with its conserved first and last residue. D genes are given only for firm matches. Only some rows state a clone size, as once, few, many or a class for expanded clones.

>many|TRBV20-1|TRBJ1-6|NA
TGCAGTGCTAGGTACTCTAATCATTATAATTCACCCCTCCACTTT
CSARYSNHYNSPLHF
>many|TRBV3-1|TRBJ1-2|NA
TGTGCCAGCAGCCAAAGGCGGTACTCTGGCTACACCTTC
CASSQRRYSGYTF
>NA|TRBV2|TRBJ1-3|NA
TGTGCCAGCGGTCGCGAGTTCTCTGGAAACACCATATATTTT
CASGREFSGNTIYF
>NA|TRBV10-1|TRBJ2-7|TRBD1
TGCGCCAGCAGTGATTTGGCCGGGACAGGGGGTGGGGAGCAGTACTTC
CASSDLAGTGGGEQYF
>once|TRBV12-3/TRBV12-4|TRBJ1-2|NA
TGTGCCAGCAGTTTTGGGGGGCGTGTGAGTGGCTACACCTTC
CASSFGGRVSGYTF
>NA|TRBV2|TRBJ1-2|NA
TGTGCCAGCAGTGAAGGGCCTGTCTATGGCTACACCTTC
CASSEGPVYGYTF
>few|TRBV5-4|TRBJ2-3|TRBD2
TGTGCCGGGGGGGTCGGGGGTGGCACAGATACGCAGTATTTT
CAGGVGGGTDTQYF
>many|TRBV4-3|TRBJ2-3|NA
TGCGCCAGCAGCTTCTGGGGGGCATCAGATACGCAGTATTTT
CASSFWGASDTQYF
>NA|TRBV7-2|TRBJ1-3|NA
TGTGCCAGCAGCCAACAGGGAAACACCATATATTTT
CASSQQGNTIYF
>many|TRBV4-2|TRBJ1-1|NA
TGTGCCAGCAGCCAAGATTTTGGACAGTCCTCGATGAACACTGAAGCTTTCTTT
CASSQDFGQSSMNTEAFF
>many|TRBV6-5|TRBJ1-4|NA
TGTGCCAGCAGTTACGCCCCTATAGGAGGAAAACTGTTTTTT
CASSYAPIGGKLFF
>many|TRBV4-1|TRBJ1-2|NA
TGCGCCAGCAGCCAAGATCAGTGGAACTATGGCTACACCTTC
CASSQDQWNYGYTF
>NA|TRBV2|TRBJ2-7|NA
TGTGCCAGCAGTGAACGGGAGTACGCGCAGTACTTC
CASSEREYAQYF
>few|TRBV7-2|TRBJ2-2|NA
TGTGCCAGCAGCTTAGAACAGACCGGGGAGCTGTTTTTT
CASSLEQTGELFF
>few|TRBV7-3|TRBJ2-3|NA
TGTGCCAGCAGCCGAATTCCCACAGATACGCAGTATTTT
CASSRIPTDTQYF
>NA|TRBV19|TRBJ2-3|NA
TGTGCCAGTAGTATAGATCTGTCCGTTACGCAGTATTTT
CASSIDLSVTQYF
>NA|TRBV20-1|TRBJ1-2|TRBD1
TGCAGTGCAACCGGGACAGCCTATGGCTACACCTTC
CSATGTAYGYTF
>many|TRBV4-1|TRBJ2-3|TRBD1
TGCGCCAGCAGCCGAAGCCCTCCGGGACAGGGATACACAGATACGCAGTATTTT
CASSRSPPGQGYTDTQYF
>few|TRBV7-9|TRBJ1-3|TRBD1
TGTGCCAGCAGCTCCGGGACAGGTGAAAACACCATATATTTT
CASSSGTGENTIYF
>NA|TRBV27|TRBJ1-1|TRBD1
TGTGCCAGCAGCTTAGAAGGGACAGGATACGGTACTTTCTTT
CASSLEGTGYGTFF
>many|TRBV19|TRBJ2-2|TRBD2
TGTGCCAGTAGTCCTCTAGCGGGGGCCCCACCTAACACCGGGGAGCTGTTTTTT
CASSPLAGAPPNTGELFF
>many|TRBV7-9|TRBJ2-7|NA
TGTGCCAGCAGCTTAGGGGGTGGGGGCCCTATTTCCTACGAGCAGTACTTC
CASSLGGGGPISYEQYF
>NA|TRBV7-9|TRBJ1-2|NA
TGTGCCAGCAGCTTAGCTCGTCAGGGAGACTACACCTTC
CASSLARQGDYTF
>NA|TRBV10-2|TRBJ1-2|TRBD1
TGCGCCTCAGGGGGACAGGGCCTCAACTATGGCTACACCTTC
CASGGQGLNYGYTF
>many|TRBV5-1|TRBJ1-1|TRBD1
TGCGCCAGCAGCTGGAGTCCCGGGACAGGCAACACTGAAGCTTTCTTT
CASSWSPGTGNTEAFF
>NA|TRBV29-1|TRBJ2-7|TRBD1
TGCAGCGTGGACAGGGTGAACGAGCAGTACTTC
CSVDRVNEQYF
>NA|TRBV2|TRBJ2-7|NA
TGTGCCAGCAGCTTAGAGGTCAGGGGCGACGAGCAGTACTTC
CASSLEVRGDEQYF
>NA|TRBV15|TRBJ1-4|TRBD1
TGTGCCACCAAGGGACAGTTCAATGAAAAACTGTTTTTT
CATKGQFNEKLFF
>many|TRBV5-8|TRBJ2-7|TRBD1
TGTGCCAGCAGCATGTACAGGGGGTCCTACGAGCAGTACTTC
CASSMYRGSYEQYF
>NA|TRBV6-1|TRBJ1-2|TRBD1
TGTGCCAGCAGTACCCGGGACAGGGGCTACACCTTC
CASSTRDRGYTF
>many|TRBV27|TRBJ1-1|TRBD1
TGTGCCAGCAGTAAACGGGACAGGGATAGGAACACTGAAGCTTTCTTT
CASSKRDRDRNTEAFF
>once|TRBV15|TRBJ2-1|NA
TGTGCCACCAGGAAGAGTGGGGGCTTGCAAGGAGGTGGTGAGCAGTTCTTC
CATRKSGGLQGGGEQFF
>few|TRBV15|TRBJ1-5|NA
TGTGCCACCAGCAGGGGGGGGATTAGCAATCAGCCCCAGCATTTT
CATSRGGISNQPQHF
>NA|TRBV20-1|TRBJ1-1|NA
TGCAGTGCTAGACCCCCGGGGGGGTTGAACACTGAAGCTTTCTTT
CSARPPGGLNTEAFF
>NA|TRBV7-2|TRBJ1-2|TRBD1
TGTGCCAGCATGACAGGGTCTGACTATGGCTACACCTTC
CASMTGSDYGYTF
>few|TRBV30|TRBJ1-4|NA
TGTGCCTGGACCCCGGACAGAGCTAATGAAAAACTGTTTTTT
CAWTPDRANEKLFF
>NA|TRBV7-3|TRBJ2-1|NA
TGTGCCAGCAGCTTACATAGAGACAATGAGCAGTTCTTC
CASSLHRDNEQFF
>NA|TRBV10-3|TRBJ1-2|NA
TGTGCCATGCAACTAGCGGGGGGGCGAGGCTACACCTTC
CAMQLAGGRGYTF
>NA|TRBV2|TRBJ1-2|NA
TGTGCCAGCAGTGAAGAAATGGGTTGGGGCTACACCTTC
CASSEEMGWGYTF
>many|TRBV5-1|TRBJ2-1|NA
TGCGCCAGCAGCCCCCACGTTGTAAGAAACAATGAGCAGTTCTTC
CASSPHVVRNNEQFF
>many|TRBV5-1|TRBJ2-1|NA
TGCGCCAGCAGCAACCGGGACGGAACCAATGAGCAGTTCTTC
CASSNRDGTNEQFF
>NA|TRBV24-1|TRBJ1-5|NA
TGTGCCACCAGGGGTCAGTATAGCAATCAGCCCCAGCATTTT
CATRGQYSNQPQHF
>many|TRBV4-3|TRBJ2-4|NA
TGCGCCAGCAGCCAAGATACGGGGTATAATATTCAGTACTTC
CASSQDTGYNIQYF
>few|TRBV2|TRBJ1-2|NA
TGTGCCACTGGGGGGTCAACTAACTATGGCTACACCTTC
CATGGSTNYGYTF
>NA|TRBV30|TRBJ2-7|TRBD1
TGTGCCTGGGGACCTCGGCGGACAGGGGGCTACGAGCAGTACTTC
CAWGPRRTGGYEQYF
>many|TRBV4-1|TRBJ2-7|TRBD2
TGCGCCAGCAGCCGAACGCCCAGCGGGGGTCTCCAGGGGTACGAGCAGTACTTC
CASSRTPSGGLQGYEQYF
>many|TRBV12-3/TRBV12-4|TRBJ2-7|TRBD2
TGTGCCAGCAGTTTAGTACTAGCGGGATCCTACGAGCAGTACTTC
CASSLVLAGSYEQYF
>NA|TRBV19|TRBJ2-5|TRBD1
TGTGCCAATAGTATCGGGACAGGGTTAGAGACCCAGTACTTC
CANSIGTGLETQYF
>NA|TRBV7-8|TRBJ1-2|NA
TGTGCCAGCAGCTCGCTAAACTCCGGGAACTATGGCTACACCTTC
CASSSLNSGNYGYTF
>NA|TRBV29-1|TRBJ2-7|NA
TGCAGCGTTGTTTACAGCTACGAGCAGTACTTC
CSVVYSYEQYF
>NA|TRBV24-1|TRBJ2-7|NA
TGTGCCACCAGTGACTCAGGGACCGAGCAGTACTTC
CATSDSGTEQYF
>many|TRBV10-3|TRBJ1-1|TRBD1
TGTGCCATCAGAACCGACAGGGGTTGGGTGAACACTGAAGCTTTCTTT
CAIRTDRGWVNTEAFF
>NA|TRBV20-1|TRBJ2-7|TRBD2
TGCAGTGCTACCCCGGGGACTAGCGGGGACGAGCAGTACTTC
CSATPGTSGDEQYF